This section outlines one TCR beta chain sequence together with its context. Profiling relied on immunoSEQ multiplex PCR, and the TCRdb table lists in-frame clones only, not all of them. The sample lists approximately 530,000 clones, 85% to 90% occurring once. The sample originates from a study of blood T cell repertoires in COVID-19. About the study: Material from acute and convalescent COVID-19 was sourced from the United States, Italy and Spain.

Germline V gene sequence: CDR1 SNHLY, CDR2 FYNNEI. Trimming stripped 6 bases from V and 8 bases from J, with 16 bases between. The CDR3 consists of 13 residues. Seattle cases were enrolled at active infection and followed longitudinally. This rearrangement joins TRBV2 to TRBJ1-2; D is possibly TRBD1 (5 bases). The sequence came from a woman in her fifties or sixties with COVID-19, enrolled during active disease. Sequencing was performed on peripheral blood. CDR3 sequence reads: CASSQDGGEGYTF. In DNA form, the CDR3 reads TGTGCCAGCAGCCAGGATGGAGGGGAAGGCTACACCTTC.